Listed here are 7 T cell receptor beta chains from one sample, sequenced in a study of post-analysis software for immune sequencing data. Regarding the study as a whole: Compared with controls, patients had more of about 5 TRBV segments, including TRBV5-6, TRBV5-1 and TRBV20-1.

The antigens these receptors bind are not known. Every TCR beta cDNA library bore unique molecular identifiers. TCRdb re-called the PCR reads through MiXCR, storing one row per CDR3 protein. The table has fewer than 850,000 distinct CDR3 sequences, roughly 30% seen once. Specimen: blood. The receptors were gathered from a girl aged 10 to 17 with multiple sclerosis.

This clonotype has just a few counts. This sequence joins TRBV2 and TRBJ2-7, with D uncertain. The CDR3 is 14 amino acids. Germline V CDR1 and CDR2: SNHLY, FYNNEI. The ends were cut back, 3 bases at V and 0 bases at J, with 9 bases in the middle. The CDR3 sequence is CASSDGDNSYEQYF. The CDR3 nucleotides are TGTGCCAGCAGTGATGGAGACAACTCCTACGAGCAGTACTTC.

The gene calls are TRBV29-1 and TRBJ2-1; no clear D gene. Germline V gene data show CDR1 as SQVTM and CDR2 as ANQGSEA. V dropped 4 bases and J dropped 7 bases, with 5 bases sitting between them. CDR3 length: 10 amino acids. This CDR3 reads CSVGANEQFF. Here the CDR3 DNA reads TGCAGCGTTGGTGCTAATGAGCAGTTCTTC.

The rearrangement uses TRBV9 and TRBJ2-1; D possibly corresponds to TRBD2 (6 bases). V lost 6 bases and J lost 9, with 22 bases in between. The CDR3 spans 15 residues. Germline V gene lookup returns CDR1 SGDLS and CDR2 YYNGEE. The CDR3, as DNA: TGTGCCAGCACCCCCACAGCGGGTCAAGCAAGTGAGCAGTTCTTC. Encoded protein: CASTPTAGQASEQFF.

The genes are TRBV29-1 and TRBJ1-2; TRBD1 is a possible D gene (5 bases). The CDR3 is made up of 16 amino acids. Trimming left V 0 bases short and J 5 bases short, with 19 bases between. CDR1 is SQVTM and CDR2 is ANQGSEA in the germline V gene. The CDR3 sequence: CSVEDQSREGRYGYTF. CDR3 nucleotide sequence: TGCAGCGTTGAAGATCAATCGCGCGAGGGGCGTTATGGCTACACCTTC.

V and J are TRBV20-1 and TRBJ2-7, with TRBD2 identical over 13 bases. J lost 6 bases, V lost 6 bases, and 8 bases had no gene match. Germline CDR1 and CDR2: DFQATT and SNEGSKA (reference sequence). This CDR3 has 14 amino acids. CDR3 nucleotides: TGCAGTGCGACACGAGGACTAGCGGGAGTCGAGCAGTACTTC. Its translation: CSATRGLAGVEQYF.

This clonotype was counted between two and nine times. The genes are TRBV20-1 and TRBJ1-3; D call uncertain. The germline CDR1 and CDR2 sequences are DFQATT and SNEGSKA (reference sequence). The germline V and J ends were trimmed by 6 bases and 0 bases, with 9 bases remaining between them. This CDR3 is built from 13 residues. The CDR3 spells CSARQVSGNTIYF. The CDR3 DNA reads TGCAGTGCCAGACAAGTCTCTGGAAACACCATATATTTT.

In this sample, this clonotype turned up a few times. The J gene is TRBJ1-6, the V gene TRBV7-2; D gene ambiguous. This CDR3 is built from 14 residues. Germline lookup yields CDR1 SGHTA and CDR2 FQGNSA. Trimming took 3 bases from V and 6 from J, leaving 9 bases between them. For the CDR3, the DNA is TGTGCCAGCAGCTTGGTACACCTTAATTCACCCCTCCACTTT. Encoded protein: CASSLVHLNSPLHF.